What follows is one TCR beta chain and its context. Time point indicated: cycle 4 day 1 (C4D1), after 6 weeks of nivolumab. Autologous stem cell transplantation was followed by relapse in every patient, and brentuximab vedotin exposure varied. The sample belongs to a study of PD-1 blockade in classical Hodgkin lymphoma. Only in-frame clones appear in the TCRdb table, and some are missing; sequencing was by immunoSEQ multiplex PCR. The sample holds tens of thousands of clones, less than 95% seen once. CDR1 SGHTA and CDR2 FQGTGA come from the germline V gene. V was trimmed by 5 bases and J by 7 bases, leaving 18 bases between them. The CDR3 has 15 amino acids.

The genes are TRBV7-3 and TRBJ2-1; D assignment may be TRBD1 or TRBD2 (6 bases each). The TCR was taken from a human donor with classical Hodgkin lymphoma. The material sequenced was peripheral blood mononuclear cells (PBMCs), taken before the fourth cycle of nivolumab. The CDR3 protein is CASSPSGAGINEQFF. The CDR3 DNA follows: TGTGCCAGCAGCCCCTCGGGGGCGGGTATAAATGAGCAGTTCTTC.